Each of the 20 T cell receptor beta chains below was sequenced from the same sample in a study of blood T cell repertoires in COVID-19. Sequencing used immunoSEQ multiplex PCR; TCRdb keeps in-frame clones, though not all of them. The profile shows roughly 250,000 clones, approximately 82% of them singletons. Sequencing was performed on peripheral blood. Source of these receptors: an elderly woman with active or convalescent COVID-19.

The V gene is TRBV5-1, the J gene TRBJ2-7, with 8 bases identical to TRBD1. CDR3 length equals 16 residues. Trimming cost V 6 bases and J 9 bases; bases outside gene matches: 20. The germline gives CDR1 SGHRS, CDR2 YFSETQ. CDR3 sequence reads: CASNSGQGTGIIGQYF. In DNA form, the CDR3 reads TGCGCCAGCAACTCAGGCCAGGGGACAGGAATTATCGGGCAGTACTTC.

The V gene is TRBV15, the J gene TRBJ2-7, with a weak D call TRBD1 (5 bases). Germline V gene sequence: CDR1 LNHNV, CDR2 YYDKDF (reference sequence). CDR3 length: 13 residues. V lost 4 bases, J lost 5 bases, and 12 bases lay in between. CDR3 nucleotide sequence: TGTGCCACCAGCAAACCCGGACAACACGAGCAGTACTTC. Translated, it gives CATSKPGQHEQYF.

The chain couples TRBV19 to TRBJ1-6, with D possibly matching TRBD1 (6 bases). The CDR3 is made up of 17 amino acids. In germline, CDR1 is LNHDA, CDR2 SQIVND (reference sequence). Trimming shortened V by 4 bases and J by 6 bases, and 19 bases separated the two germline ends. CDR3 bases: TGTGCCAGTAGTACGAAACCCAGGGGAATTTCTAATTCACCCCTCCACTTT. Protein sequence: CASSTKPRGISNSPLHF.

The genes are TRBV5-1 and TRBJ1-2; 9 bases are shared with TRBD1. V lost 4 bases and J lost 2; bases outside the gene matches: 18. From germline, CDR1 is SGHRS and CDR2 YFSETQ. The CDR3 contains 19 residues. This CDR3 is CASSPTARGQGRGNYGYTF. CDR3 coding DNA: TGCGCCAGCAGCCCCACGGCCCGGGGACAGGGAAGGGGGAACTATGGCTACACCTTC.

The rearrangement joins TRBV27 to TRBJ2-7, with 8 positions matching TRBD1. With 4 bases clipped from V and 2 bases from J, the junction kept 10 bases outside the gene matches. The CDR3 extends over 16 amino acids. Germline lookup yields CDR1 MNHEY and CDR2 SMNVEV (reference sequence). The DNA for the CDR3 is TGTGCCAGCAGTTACCTCCTAGGGACAGGACCCTACGAGCAGTACTTC. Protein product: CASSYLLGTGPYEQYF.

V gene TRBV29-1 combines with J gene TRBJ2-6, with 7 bases matching TRBD2. V lost 0 bases, J lost 1 base, and 3 bases stayed unmatched. The germline V gene has CDR1 SQVTM and CDR2 ANQGSEA. CDR3 length: 16 residues. CDR3 protein: CSVEDQGGSGANVLTF. For the CDR3, the DNA is TGCAGCGTTGAAGATCAGGGAGGGTCTGGGGCCAACGTCCTGACTTTC.

The V and J genes are TRBV10-2 and TRBJ2-1; D perhaps matches TRBD2 (6 bases). CDR3 length: 14 residues. Trimming took 8 bases from V and 4 from J, leaving 15 bases between them. CDR1 and CDR2 from the germline V gene are WSHSY and SAAADI. CDR3 region: CASRAGSVYNEQFF. For the CDR3, the DNA is TGCGCCAGCCGGGCCGGGAGTGTGTACAATGAGCAGTTCTTC.

The chain couples TRBV27 to TRBJ2-7, with D maybe TRBD1 (6 bases). CDR3 length: 15 residues. The V gene's germline CDR1 is MNHEY and CDR2 SMNVEV (reference sequence). V lost 9 bases and J 2 bases, leaving 20 bases between the germline ends. As DNA, the CDR3 is TGTGCCAGACTTATAGGTACAGGGTCCCCCTACGAGCAGTACTTC. Protein product: CARLIGTGSPYEQYF.

The chain is built from TRBV19 and TRBJ1-4, with D unresolved. The V gene lost 5 bases and the J gene lost 7 bases, with 17 bases spanning the gap. The CDR3 contains 15 residues. Germline V gene data show CDR1 as LNHDA and CDR2 as SQIVND (reference sequence). DNA of the CDR3: TGTGCCAGTAGTGAGGGTCGTGGGAGGCGTGAAAAACTGTTTTTT. This translates into CASSEGRGRREKLFF.

V gene TRBV7-9 combines with J gene TRBJ1-1, with 8 bases that match TRBD1. The CDR3 sequence is 14 residues long. Trimming took 0 bases from V and 8 from J; bases not matched to a gene: 5. In germline, CDR1 is SEHNR, CDR2 FQNEAQ (reference sequence). In nucleotides, the CDR3 is TGTGCCAGCAGCTTAGCACAGGGGGAGAGGGAAGCTTTCTTT. This sequence encodes CASSLAQGEREAFF. The full variable domain, its missing parts supplied by reference TRBV7-9 and TRBJ1-1, is DTGVSQNPRHKITKRGQNVTFRCDPISEHNRLYWYRQTLGQGPEFLTYFQNEAQLEKSRLLSDRFSAERPKGSFSTLEIQRTEQGDSAMYLCASSLAQGEREAFFGQGTRLTVV.

This clone was picked up many times. V usage is TRBV3-1 (or the pseudogene TRBV3-2) and J usage is TRBJ2-7; 14 nucleotides match TRBD2. V was clipped by 1 base and J by 7 bases; unmatched bases: 6. Germline V gene sequence: CDR1 LGHDT, CDR2 YNNKEL (reference sequence). The CDR3 has 16 residues. CDR3 DNA sequence: TGTGCCAGCAGCCAAGCTTTAGGACTAGCGGGAGGAGAGCAGTACTTC. Translating it yields CASSQALGLAGGEQYF.

This chain links TRBV5-1 with TRBJ2-3; 9 bases map to TRBD1. Per the germline V gene, CDR1 is SGHRS and CDR2 is YFSETQ. The V and J ends lost 4 bases and 6 bases, in that order; junction bases with no gene match: 15. The CDR3 is 17 residues long. DNA of the CDR3: TGCGCCAGCAGCACGGGACAGGGTGGTTCGTTGGGGGATACGCAGTATTTT. It yields the protein CASSTGQGGSLGDTQYF. The complete variable domain, with remaining parts taken from reference TRBV5-1 and TRBJ2-3, reads KAGVTQTPRYLIKTRGQQVTLSCSPISGHRSVSWYQQTPGQGLQFLFEYFSETQRNKGNFPGRFSGRQFSNSRSEMNVSTLELGDSALYLCASSTGQGGSLGDTQYFGPGTRLTVL.

The CDR3 nucleotides read TGTGCCAGTAGTCCCCGGCAGGCACCTAACTATGGCTACACCTTC. Its translation: CASSPRQAPNYGYTF. The chain recombines TRBV19 with TRBJ1-2; D is ambiguous. CDR3 length: 15 amino acids. CDR1 LNHDA and CDR2 SQIVND come from the germline V gene (reference sequence). Trimming pared 5 bases from V and 0 bases from J, leaving 13 bases between.

The chain carries TRBV5-1 and TRBJ1-1; TRBD1 agrees at 7 bases. This CDR3 contains 15 residues. V shed 4 bases and J 5 bases; nucleotides not matched to a gene: 11. Germline V lookup: CDR1 SGHRS, CDR2 YFSETQ. The CDR3 sequence: CASSGQVVAGTEAFF. CDR3 in DNA: TGCGCCAGCAGCGGACAGGTGGTAGCAGGGACTGAAGCTTTCTTT.

The rearrangement uses TRBV6-5 and TRBJ2-5; 14 nucleotides line up with TRBD2. The length of the CDR3 is 15 residues. V lost 5 bases and J lost 4; bases outside the gene matches: 3. CDR1 and CDR2 (germline): MNHEY, SVGAGI. Here the CDR3 reads CASSIGLAGGETQYF. CDR3 nucleotide sequence: TGTGCCAGCAGTATAGGACTAGCGGGAGGAGAGACCCAGTACTTC.

The chain uses TRBV19 and TRBJ1-2, with TRBD1 matching over 8 bases. With 5 bases clipped from V and 8 bases from J, the junction kept 13 bases outside the gene matches. Germline V gene lookup returns CDR1 LNHDA and CDR2 SQIVND (reference sequence). The CDR3 is 15 residues long. The CDR3 coding sequence is TGTGCCAGTAGTCCACCAGGGGGCGAGGATCGGGGCTACACCTTC. Translation: CASSPPGGEDRGYTF. Combining the CDR3 with reference TRBV19 and TRBJ1-2 gives the whole variable domain DGGITQSPKYLFRKEGQNVTLSCEQNLNHDAMYWYRQDPGQGLRLIYYSQIVNDFQKGDIAEGYSVSREKKESFPLTVTSAQKNPTAFYLCASSPPGGEDRGYTFGSGTRLTVV.

The chain combines TRBV5-5 with TRBJ1-1; maybe TRBD1 (6 bases). The CDR3 consists of 15 residues. Germline V gives CDR1 SGHKS, CDR2 YYEKEE (reference sequence). V was cut by 4 bases and J by 3 bases, with 16 bases left in between. The CDR3 region has the DNA TGTGCCAGCAGCAGGGGGGGCGGAAGATACACTGAAGCTTTCTTT. Its protein product is CASSRGGGRYTEAFF.

The chain combines TRBV6-6 with TRBJ2-7, with 11 bases aligning to TRBD2. V dropped 5 bases and J dropped 2; count of bases not matched to a gene: 5. This CDR3 comprises 15 residues. In germline, CDR1 is MNHNY, CDR2 SVGAGI (reference sequence). CDR3 nucleotides: TGTGCCAGCAGTCTTAATAGCGGGAGGGCCTACGAGCAGTACTTC. It is translated as CASSLNSGRAYEQYF.

The chain carries TRBV3-1 (or the pseudogene TRBV3-2) and TRBJ2-7; TRBD2 agrees at 7 bases. Germline V gene lookup returns CDR1 LGHDT and CDR2 YNNKEL (reference sequence). Losses at the gene ends were 4 bases for V and 3 bases for J; bases not matched to a gene: 3. The CDR3 runs to 13 residues. DNA of the CDR3: TGTGCCAGCAGCCCCCCGGGAGGCTACGAGCAGTACTTC. Amino acids: CASSPPGGYEQYF.

V and J are TRBV5-1 and TRBJ1-1, with 10 bases that match TRBD1. The CDR3 is 15 residues long. Trimming cost V 4 bases and J 3 bases; bases outside gene matches: 6. Germline V gene sequence: CDR1 SGHRS, CDR2 YFSETQ. CDR3 region: CASSLTGTGDTEAFF. The CDR3 region has the DNA TGCGCCAGCAGCCTCACCGGGACAGGGGACACTGAAGCTTTCTTT.